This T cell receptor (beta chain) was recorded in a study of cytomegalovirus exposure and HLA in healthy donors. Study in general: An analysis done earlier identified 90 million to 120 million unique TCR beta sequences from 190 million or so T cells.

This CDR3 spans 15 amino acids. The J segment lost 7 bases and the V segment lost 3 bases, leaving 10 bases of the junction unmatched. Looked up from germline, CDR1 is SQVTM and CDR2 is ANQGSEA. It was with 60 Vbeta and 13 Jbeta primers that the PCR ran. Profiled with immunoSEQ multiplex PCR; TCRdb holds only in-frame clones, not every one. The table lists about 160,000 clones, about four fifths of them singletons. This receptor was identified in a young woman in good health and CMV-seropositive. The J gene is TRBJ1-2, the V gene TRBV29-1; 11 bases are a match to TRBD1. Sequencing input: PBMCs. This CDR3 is CSVEGTGQGDSGYTF. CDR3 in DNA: TGCAGCGTTGAGGGGACGGGACAGGGGGATAGTGGCTACACCTTC.